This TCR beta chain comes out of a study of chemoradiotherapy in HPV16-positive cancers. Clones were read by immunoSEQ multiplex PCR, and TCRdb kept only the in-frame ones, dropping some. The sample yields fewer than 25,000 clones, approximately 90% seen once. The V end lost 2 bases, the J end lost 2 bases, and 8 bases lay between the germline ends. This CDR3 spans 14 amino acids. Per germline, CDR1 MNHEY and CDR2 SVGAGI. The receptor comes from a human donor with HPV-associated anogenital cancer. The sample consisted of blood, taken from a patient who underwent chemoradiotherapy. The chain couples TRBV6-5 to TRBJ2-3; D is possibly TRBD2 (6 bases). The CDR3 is CASSYVAATDTQYF. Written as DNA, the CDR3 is TGTGCCAGCAGTTACGTAGCGGCCACAGATACGCAGTATTTT.